This T cell receptor delta chain was found in a study of gamma-delta T cells after stem cell transplantation. Only a few counts were recorded for this clone. This DNA's translation and the protein TCRdb lists, from a much larger clone, do not match at residue 9, likely due to a read error; the protein shown is translated from the DNA. This CDR3 has 18 amino acids. Germline CDR1 and CDR2: GEAIGNYY and EKD. Losses at the gene ends were 0 bases for V and 3 bases for J; bases not matched to a gene: 15. TCRdb fed the RT-PCR reads into CATT to redo clone calling. The data show about 530 delta-chain clones, approximately 13% seen once.

V usage is TRDV2 and J usage is TRDJ1, with 7 bases fitting TRDD3. This TCR was sampled from a human donor. It is not recorded whose cells these are; they may come from a transplant donor. Input material: gamma-delta T cells. This CDR3 is CACDTVRRAGGLPDKLIF. The CDR3 bases are TGTGCCTGTGACACCGTCAGGAGAGCTGGGGGCCTGCCCGATAAACTCATCTTT.